The clone carrying this T cell receptor (beta chain) was recorded many times. Its antigen is undetermined. From the PCR reads, TCRdb called clonotypes with MiXCR, one entry per CDR3 protein. The sample consists of 350,000 or so distinct CDR3 sequences, 20% to 25% of them appearing once. V gave up 0 bases and J gave up 6 bases, with 15 bases separating them. Per the germline V gene, CDR1 is LGHNA and CDR2 is YSLEER. The CDR3 is 16 amino acids. These data come from a study of molecular identifiers for immune sequencing clone quantification. General observations from the study: Clones above 20 RNA copies held over 97% of effector molecules, under 1% in naive cells. Highly expanded clone sizes could be underestimated by identical TCR molecules sharing a barcode.

Sorted naive CD8 T cells were those defined as CD8+CD4-CCR7+CD45RA+. V usage is TRBV4-3 and J usage is TRBJ2-1; D is perhaps TRBD2 (6 bases). The specimen sequenced was naive CD8+ T cells from blood, with Jurkat cell RNA spiked in. As to subset: FACS-sorted CD8+CD4-CCR7+CD45RA+ naive T cells. The clonotype originates from a human donor in good health. Some libraries in this study had Jurkat cell RNA spiked in. DNA for the CDR3: TGCGCCAGCAGCCAAGATCGATCAACGGGGGTCAATGAGCAGTTCTTC. Amino acids: CASSQDRSTGVNEQFF.